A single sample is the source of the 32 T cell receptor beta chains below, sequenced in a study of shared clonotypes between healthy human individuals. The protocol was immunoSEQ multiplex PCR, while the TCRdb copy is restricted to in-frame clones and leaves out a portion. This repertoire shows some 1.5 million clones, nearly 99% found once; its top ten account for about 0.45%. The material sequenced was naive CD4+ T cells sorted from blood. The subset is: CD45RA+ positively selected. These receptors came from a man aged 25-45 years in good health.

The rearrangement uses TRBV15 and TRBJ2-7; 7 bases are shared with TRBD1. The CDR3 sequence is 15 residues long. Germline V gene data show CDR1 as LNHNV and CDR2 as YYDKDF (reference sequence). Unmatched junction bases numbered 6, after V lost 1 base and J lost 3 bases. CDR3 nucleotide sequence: TGTGCCACCAGCAGAGGTCGTACAGGGGTCTACGAGCAGTACTTC. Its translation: CATSRGRTGVYEQYF.

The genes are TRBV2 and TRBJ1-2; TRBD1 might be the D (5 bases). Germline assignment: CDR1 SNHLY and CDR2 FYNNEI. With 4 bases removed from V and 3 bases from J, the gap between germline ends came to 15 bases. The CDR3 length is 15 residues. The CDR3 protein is CASSVKGGEDYGYTF. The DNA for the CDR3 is TGTGCCAGCAGTGTCAAGGGAGGGGAGGACTATGGCTACACCTTC.

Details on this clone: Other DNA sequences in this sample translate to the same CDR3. For the CDR3, the DNA is TGTGCCAGCAGTCTACAGGGGGGTTACGAGCAGTACTTC. This codes for CASSLQGGYEQYF. V and J are TRBV7-2 and TRBJ2-7, with 8 bases lining up with TRBD1. CDR3 length equals 13 residues. V lost 6 bases to trimming and J lost 4 bases; unmatched junction nucleotides: 5. Germline-derived CDR1 and CDR2 are SGHTA and FQGNSA.

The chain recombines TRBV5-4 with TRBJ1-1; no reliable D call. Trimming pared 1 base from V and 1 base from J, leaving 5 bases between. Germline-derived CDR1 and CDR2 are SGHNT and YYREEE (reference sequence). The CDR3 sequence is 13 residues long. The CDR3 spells CASSLKTNTEAFF. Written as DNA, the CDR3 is TGTGCCAGCAGCTTGAAAACGAACACTGAAGCTTTCTTT.

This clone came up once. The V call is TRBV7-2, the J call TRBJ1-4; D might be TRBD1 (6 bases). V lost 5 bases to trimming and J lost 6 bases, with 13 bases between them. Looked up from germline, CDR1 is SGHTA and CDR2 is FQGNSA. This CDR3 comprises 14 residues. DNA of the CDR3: TGTGCCAGCAGCACAGGGCAACTGGATGAAAAACTGTTTTTT. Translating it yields CASSTGQLDEKLFF.

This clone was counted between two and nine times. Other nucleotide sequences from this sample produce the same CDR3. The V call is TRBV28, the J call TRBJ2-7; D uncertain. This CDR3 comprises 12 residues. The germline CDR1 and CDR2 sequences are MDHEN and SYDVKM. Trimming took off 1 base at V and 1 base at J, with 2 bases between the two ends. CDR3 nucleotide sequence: TGTGCCAGCAGTTTATCTTCCTACGAGCAGTACTTC. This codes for CASSLSSYEQYF.

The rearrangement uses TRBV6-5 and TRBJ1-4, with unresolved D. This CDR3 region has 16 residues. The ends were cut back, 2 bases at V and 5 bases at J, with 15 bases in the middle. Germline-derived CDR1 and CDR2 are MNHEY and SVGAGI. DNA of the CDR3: TGTGCCAGCAGTTACAGGGCGAGGGTGTTGAATGAAAAACTGTTTTTT. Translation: CASSYRARVLNEKLFF.

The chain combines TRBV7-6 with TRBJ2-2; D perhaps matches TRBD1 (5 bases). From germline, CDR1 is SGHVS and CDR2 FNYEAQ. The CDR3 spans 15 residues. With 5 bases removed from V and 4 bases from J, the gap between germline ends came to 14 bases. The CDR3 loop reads CASSPQGNPTGELFF. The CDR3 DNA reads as TGTGCCAGCAGCCCCCAGGGTAACCCCACCGGGGAGCTGTTTTTT.

CDR3 protein: CASSPQGGGNTIYF. In DNA form, the CDR3 reads TGCGCCAGCAGTCCTCAGGGAGGTGGAAACACCATATATTTT. The V and J genes are TRBV5-1 and TRBJ1-3, with D perhaps TRBD1 (5 bases). The V and J ends lost 5 bases and 3 bases respectively, with 12 bases between them. Looked up from germline, CDR1 is SGHRS and CDR2 is YFSETQ. CDR3 size: 14 residues.

The CDR3 DNA follows: TGCGCCAGCAGTGTGACGACTGAAGCTTTCTTT. Its translation is CASSVTTEAFF. The chain recombines TRBV10-2 with TRBJ1-1; D gene unclear. Germline-derived CDR1 and CDR2 are WSHSY and SAAADI. V was trimmed by 4 bases and J by 5 bases, leaving 5 bases between them. The CDR3 has 11 amino acids.

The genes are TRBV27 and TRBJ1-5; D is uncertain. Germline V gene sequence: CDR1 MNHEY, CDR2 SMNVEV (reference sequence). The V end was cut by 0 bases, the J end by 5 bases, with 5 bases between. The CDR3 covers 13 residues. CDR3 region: CASSLSLHQPQHF. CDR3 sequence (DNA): TGTGCCAGCAGTTTATCTCTGCATCAGCCCCAGCATTTT.

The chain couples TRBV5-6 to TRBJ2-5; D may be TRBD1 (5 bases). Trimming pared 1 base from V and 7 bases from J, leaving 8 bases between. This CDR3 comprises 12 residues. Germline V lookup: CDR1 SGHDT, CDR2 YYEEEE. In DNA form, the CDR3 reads TGTGCCAGCAGCTTGAGGGGCGCGACCCAGTACTTC. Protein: CASSLRGATQYF.

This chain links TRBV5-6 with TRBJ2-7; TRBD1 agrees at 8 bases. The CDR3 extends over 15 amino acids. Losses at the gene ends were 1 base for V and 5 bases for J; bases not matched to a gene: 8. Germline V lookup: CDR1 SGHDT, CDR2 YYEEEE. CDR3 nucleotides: TGTGCCAGCAGCTTGCCCACAGGGGGGAATGACGAGCAGTACTTC. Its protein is CASSLPTGGNDEQYF.

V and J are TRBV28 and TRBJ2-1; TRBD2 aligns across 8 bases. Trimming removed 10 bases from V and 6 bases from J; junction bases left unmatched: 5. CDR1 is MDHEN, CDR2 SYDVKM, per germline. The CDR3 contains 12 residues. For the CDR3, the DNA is TGTGCCACCTTTGGGACTAGCAATGAGCAGTTCTTC. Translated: CATFGTSNEQFF.

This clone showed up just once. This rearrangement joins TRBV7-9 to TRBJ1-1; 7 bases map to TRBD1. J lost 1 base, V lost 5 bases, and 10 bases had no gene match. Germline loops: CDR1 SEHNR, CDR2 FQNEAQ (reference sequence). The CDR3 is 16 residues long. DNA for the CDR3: TGTGCCAGCAGCCCCAGGGGCCAGGGGGGGAACACTGAAGCTTTCTTT. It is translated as CASSPRGQGGNTEAFF.

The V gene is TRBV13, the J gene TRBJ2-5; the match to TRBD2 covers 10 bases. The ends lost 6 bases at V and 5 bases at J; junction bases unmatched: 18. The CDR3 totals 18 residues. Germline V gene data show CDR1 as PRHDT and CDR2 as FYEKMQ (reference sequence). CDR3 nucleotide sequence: TGTGCCAGCAGTCACATCGGGCTAGCGGGAGTTATGTATGAGACCCAGTACTTC. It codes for CASSHIGLAGVMYETQYF.

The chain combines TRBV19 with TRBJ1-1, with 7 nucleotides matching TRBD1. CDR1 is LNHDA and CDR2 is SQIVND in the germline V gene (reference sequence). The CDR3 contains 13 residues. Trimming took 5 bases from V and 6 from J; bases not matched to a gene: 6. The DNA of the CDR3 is TGTGCCAGTAGTCTTGACAGGGTAGCTGAAGCTTTCTTT. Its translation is CASSLDRVAEAFF.

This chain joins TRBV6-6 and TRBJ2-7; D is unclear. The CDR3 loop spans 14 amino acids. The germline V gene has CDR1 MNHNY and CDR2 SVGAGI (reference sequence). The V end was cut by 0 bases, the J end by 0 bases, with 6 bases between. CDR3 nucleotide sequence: TGTGCCAGCAGTTACTCCGCAGCCTCCTACGAGCAGTACTTC. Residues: CASSYSAASYEQYF.

CDR3 region: CASSLGGGIAYEQYF. CDR3 DNA: TGTGCCAGCAGCTTAGGTGGCGGGATCGCGTACGAGCAGTACTTC. V and J are TRBV7-3 and TRBJ2-7; tentative D call: TRBD2 (6 bases). Trimming pared 2 bases from V and 4 bases from J, leaving 15 bases between. The CDR3 runs 15 residues. Germline V gives CDR1 SGHTA, CDR2 FQGTGA.

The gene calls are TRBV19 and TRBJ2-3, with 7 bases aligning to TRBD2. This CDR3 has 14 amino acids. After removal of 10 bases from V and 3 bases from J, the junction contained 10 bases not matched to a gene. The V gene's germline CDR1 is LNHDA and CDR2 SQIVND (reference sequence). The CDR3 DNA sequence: TGTGCCACCAAGCGGGAATTATATACAGATACGCAGTATTTT. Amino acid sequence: CATKRELYTDTQYF.

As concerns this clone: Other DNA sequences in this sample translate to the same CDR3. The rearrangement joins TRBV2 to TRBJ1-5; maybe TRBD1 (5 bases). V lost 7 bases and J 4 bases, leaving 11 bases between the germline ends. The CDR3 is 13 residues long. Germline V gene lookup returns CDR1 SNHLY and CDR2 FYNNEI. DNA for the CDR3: TGTGCCAGCACTCAGGGACTGAATCAGCCCCAGCATTTT. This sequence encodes CASTQGLNQPQHF.

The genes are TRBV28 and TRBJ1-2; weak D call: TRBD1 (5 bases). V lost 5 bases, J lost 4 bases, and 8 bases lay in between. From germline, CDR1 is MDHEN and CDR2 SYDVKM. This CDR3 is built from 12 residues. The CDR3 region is CASSAGGYGYTF. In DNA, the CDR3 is TGTGCCAGCAGTGCCGGGGGCTATGGCTACACCTTC.

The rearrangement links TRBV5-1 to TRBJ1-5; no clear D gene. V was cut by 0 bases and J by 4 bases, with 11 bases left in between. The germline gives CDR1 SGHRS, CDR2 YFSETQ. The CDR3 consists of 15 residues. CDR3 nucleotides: TGCGCCAGCAGCTTGGACGGGGATTGGAATCAGCCCCAGCATTTT. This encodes CASSLDGDWNQPQHF.

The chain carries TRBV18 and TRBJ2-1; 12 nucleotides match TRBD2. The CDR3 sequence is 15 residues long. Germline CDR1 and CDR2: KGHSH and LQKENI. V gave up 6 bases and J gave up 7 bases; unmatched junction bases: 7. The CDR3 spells CASSLTSGSMNEQFF. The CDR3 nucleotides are TGTGCCAGCTCCCTGACTAGCGGGAGTATGAATGAGCAGTTCTTC.

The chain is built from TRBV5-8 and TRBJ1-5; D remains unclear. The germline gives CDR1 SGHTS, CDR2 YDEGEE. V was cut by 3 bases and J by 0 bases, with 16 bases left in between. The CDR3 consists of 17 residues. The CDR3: CASSSYLRAVSNQPQHF. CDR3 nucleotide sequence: TGTGCCAGCAGCTCCTACCTACGGGCCGTTAGCAATCAGCCCCAGCATTTT.

The CDR3 here is CASSRTSGTSYEQYF. DNA for the CDR3: TGTGCCAGCAGTCGGACTAGCGGAACCTCCTACGAGCAGTACTTC. This sequence joins TRBV6-6 and TRBJ2-7; 10 bases line up with TRBD2. Germline V gives CDR1 MNHNY, CDR2 SVGAGI (reference sequence). The CDR3 is 15 amino acids. The V and J ends lost 5 bases and 0 bases, in that order; junction bases with no gene match: 4.

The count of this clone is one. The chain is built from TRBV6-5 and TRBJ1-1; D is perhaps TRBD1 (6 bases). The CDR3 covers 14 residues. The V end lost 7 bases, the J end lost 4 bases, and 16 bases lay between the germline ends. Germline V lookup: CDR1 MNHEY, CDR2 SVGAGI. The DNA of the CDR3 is TGTGCCAGCACCCTTGGGGGCCCGGGCACTGAAGCTTTCTTT. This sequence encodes CASTLGGPGTEAFF.

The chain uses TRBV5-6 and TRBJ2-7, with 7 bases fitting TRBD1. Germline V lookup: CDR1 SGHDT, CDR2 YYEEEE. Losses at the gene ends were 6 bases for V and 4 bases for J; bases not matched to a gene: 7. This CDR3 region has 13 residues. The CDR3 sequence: CASKPGQTYEQYF. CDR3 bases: TGTGCCAGCAAACCGGGACAGACTTACGAGCAGTACTTC.

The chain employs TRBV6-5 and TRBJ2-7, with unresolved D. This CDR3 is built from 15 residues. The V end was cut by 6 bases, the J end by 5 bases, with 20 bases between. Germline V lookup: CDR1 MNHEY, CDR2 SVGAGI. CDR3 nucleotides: TGTGCCAGCAGCCCTTCGTGGGGAATAGGCCACGAGCAGTACTTC. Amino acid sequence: CASSPSWGIGHEQYF.

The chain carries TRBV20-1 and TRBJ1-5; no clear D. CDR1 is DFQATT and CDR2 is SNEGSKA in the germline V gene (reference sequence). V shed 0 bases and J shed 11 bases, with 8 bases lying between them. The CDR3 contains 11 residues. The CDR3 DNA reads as TGCAGTGCTAGAGATAGAAGTTCCCAGCATTTT. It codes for CSARDRSSQHF.

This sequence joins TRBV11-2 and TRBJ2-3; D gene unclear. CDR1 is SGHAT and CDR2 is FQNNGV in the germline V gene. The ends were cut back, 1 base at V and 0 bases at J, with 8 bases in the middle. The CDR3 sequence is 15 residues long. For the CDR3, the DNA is TGTGCCAGCAGCTTAGCCCACGGAAGCACAGATACGCAGTATTTT. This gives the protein CASSLAHGSTDTQYF.

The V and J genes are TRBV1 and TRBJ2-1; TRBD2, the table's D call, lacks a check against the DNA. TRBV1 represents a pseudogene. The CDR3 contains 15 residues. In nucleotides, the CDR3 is TGCACCAGCATCGGCGGGAGGCCCCGGTGGAATGAGCAGTTCTTC. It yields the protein CTSIGGRPRWNEQFF.